These 19 T cell receptor beta chains were sequenced from one sample in a study of graft-versus-host responses after intestinal transplantation. These receptors lack a known antigen. The method was immunoSEQ multiplex PCR; TCRdb's version includes in-frame clones alone and lacks a portion of them. The sample gives under 150,000 clones, approximately 92% of which show up once; more than 0.095% is in the top ten. Sequences were derived from unstimulated CD4+ T cells sorted from spleen or lymph node cells, sampled before intestinal transplant. Receptors originate from a human donor who received an intestinal transplant.

CDR3 protein: CASSSRGSNQPQHF. CDR3 DNA: TGTGCCAGCAGCTCAAGGGGTAGCAATCAGCCCCAGCATTTT. The gene calls are TRBV7-9 and TRBJ1-5; a weak D match, TRBD1 (5 bases). V lost 4 bases and J lost 0, with 7 bases in between. This CDR3 spans 14 amino acids. Germline V gives CDR1 SEHNR, CDR2 FQNEAQ (reference sequence).

This clone appeared once. The chain couples TRBV15 to TRBJ2-1; D may be TRBD1 or TRBD2 (5 bases each). CDR1 is LNHNV and CDR2 is YYDKDF in the germline V gene (reference sequence). The CDR3 consists of 17 residues. Deletions cut 1 base from V and 9 bases from J, with 22 bases between. The chain's CDR3 is CATSRVRASGPLAEQFF. CDR3 DNA sequence: TGTGCCACCAGCAGAGTTAGGGCCTCGGGACCCCTCGCTGAGCAGTTCTTC.

V usage is TRBV5-1 and J usage is TRBJ1-3, with D perhaps matching TRBD1 (6 bases). Germline V CDR1 and CDR2: SGHRS, YFSETQ. The CDR3 sequence is 15 residues long. V lost 4 bases and J 4 bases, leaving 15 bases between the germline ends. CDR3 loop: CASSLEGVWGNTIYF. As DNA, the CDR3 is TGCGCCAGCAGCCTGGAGGGGGTGTGGGGAAACACCATATATTTT.

The chain has TRBV27 and TRBJ2-5; TRBD1 matches at 11 bases. The ends lost 5 bases at V and 4 bases at J; junction bases unmatched: 9. The CDR3 length is 16 residues. The germline CDR1 and CDR2 sequences are MNHEY and SMNVEV (reference sequence). CDR3 in amino acids: CASSPRDRGRTETQYF. As DNA, the CDR3 is TGTGCCAGCAGTCCCAGGGACAGGGGGAGAACAGAGACCCAGTACTTC.

The V call is TRBV7-2, the J call TRBJ1-1, with 10 bases matching TRBD1. The germline V gene encodes CDR1 SGHTA and CDR2 FQGNSA. The J segment lost 3 bases and the V segment lost 5 bases, leaving 3 bases of the junction unmatched. The CDR3 extends over 14 amino acids. CDR3 DNA sequence: TGTGCCAGCAGCAAGGACAGGGGGGACACTGAAGCTTTCTTT. Protein product: CASSKDRGDTEAFF. Full variable domain (rest looked up from reference TRBV7-2 and TRBJ1-1): GAGVSQSPSNKVTEKGKDVELRCDPISGHTALYWYRQSLGQGLEFLIYFQGNSAPDKSGLPSDRFSAERTGGSVSTLTIQRTQQEDSAVYLCASSKDRGDTEAFFGQGTRLTVV.

The chain carries TRBV5-1 and TRBJ2-7, with TRBD2 matching over 9 bases. J was trimmed by 3 bases and V by 4 bases; bases with no gene match: 8. Per the germline V gene, CDR1 is SGHRS and CDR2 is YFSETQ. This CDR3 is 15 amino acids long. CDR3 protein: CASSTLRTSDYEQYF. The DNA for the CDR3 is TGCGCCAGCAGCACACTGCGGACTAGCGACTACGAGCAGTACTTC. The variable domain in full, with the rest retrieved from reference TRBV5-1 and TRBJ2-7, is KAGVTQTPRYLIKTRGQQVTLSCSPISGHRSVSWYQQTPGQGLQFLFEYFSETQRNKGNFPGRFSGRQFSNSRSEMNVSTLELGDSALYLCASSTLRTSDYEQYFGPGTRLTVT.

J is TRBJ2-3 and V is TRBV10-3; 10 bases fit TRBD2. V lost 7 bases, J lost 4 bases, and 5 bases stayed unmatched. CDR1 ENHRY and CDR2 SYGVKD come from the germline V gene. CDR3 length: 14 residues. CDR3 in amino acids: CAIKEREGPDTQYF. CDR3 coding DNA: TGTGCCATCAAGGAGCGGGAGGGCCCAGATACGCAGTATTTT.

V and J are TRBV11-3 and TRBJ2-2; 8 nucleotides line up with TRBD1. Germline loops: CDR1 SGHNT, CDR2 YENEEA. This CDR3 spans 14 amino acids. V shed 4 bases and J 5 bases; nucleotides not matched to a gene: 3. CDR3 sequence (DNA): TGTGCCAGCAGCTCCAGGGGGCGGACCGGGGAGCTGTTTTTT. It specifies CASSSRGRTGELFF.

The rearrangement joins TRBV18 to TRBJ2-1, with 8 nucleotides matching TRBD2. This CDR3 has 15 residues. V lost 5 bases to trimming and J lost 4 bases; unmatched junction nucleotides: 7. Germline CDR1 and CDR2: KGHSH and LQKENI. CDR3 DNA sequence: TGTGCCAGCTCATCCGGGACTAGTTTATACAATGAGCAGTTCTTC. Translating it yields CASSSGTSLYNEQFF. Filled out from reference TRBV18 and TRBJ2-1, the complete variable domain reads NAGVMQNPRHLVRRRGQEARLRCSPMKGHSHVYWYRQLPEEGLKFMVYLQKENIIDESGMPKERFSAEFPKEGPSILRIQQVVRGDSAAYFCASSSGTSLYNEQFFGPGTRLTVL.

This chain uses TRBV10-3 with TRBJ1-1, with TRBD1 identical over 7 bases. CDR1 and CDR2 (germline): ENHRY, SYGVKD. With 6 bases clipped from V and 0 bases from J, the junction kept 13 bases outside the gene matches. The CDR3 has 17 residues. CDR3 sequence reads: CAISLVKGANMNTEAFF. CDR3 nucleotide sequence: TGTGCCATCAGCCTTGTAAAGGGGGCTAACATGAACACTGAAGCTTTCTTT.

The chain joins TRBV30 to TRBJ2-5; 7 bases align to TRBD1. This CDR3 comprises 15 residues. The ends lost 4 bases at V and 2 bases at J; junction bases unmatched: 10. CDR1 is GTSNPN, CDR2 SVGIG, per germline (reference sequence). In DNA form, the CDR3 reads TGTGCCTGGAATATACAGGGGTTGCAACAAGAGACCCAGTACTTC. Translation: CAWNIQGLQQETQYF.

The J gene is TRBJ2-7, the V gene TRBV16; 9 positions agree with TRBD2. Germline CDR1 KGHSY, CDR2 FQNENV. CDR3 size: 16 residues. After removal of 4 bases from V and 4 bases from J, the junction contained 11 bases not matched to a gene. CDR3 protein: CASSPTLGLAGYEQYF. CDR3 in DNA: TGTGCCAGCAGCCCTACCCTAGGGCTAGCGGGGTACGAGCAGTACTTC.

This clone has only one observation. The chain is built from TRBV20-1 and TRBJ1-1, with D maybe TRBD1 (6 bases). The CDR3 is 10 residues long. The germline V and J ends were trimmed by 7 bases and 4 bases, with 7 bases remaining between them. The germline CDR1 and CDR2 sequences are DFQATT and SNEGSKA (reference sequence). CDR3 loop: CSGGLTEAFF. The CDR3 DNA reads TGCAGTGGGGGGCTCACTGAAGCTTTCTTT.

The chain has TRBV9 and TRBJ2-3; 10 bases match TRBD2. With 4 bases clipped from V and 0 bases from J, the junction kept 14 bases outside the gene matches. Germline V gene data show CDR1 as SGDLS and CDR2 as YYNGEE. This CDR3 spans 19 amino acids. The CDR3 region is CASSRRTSGDYSSTDTQYF. CDR3 DNA sequence: TGTGCCAGCAGCCGACGCACTAGCGGGGATTATTCTAGCACAGATACGCAGTATTTT.

This clone has only a few counts. This rearrangement joins TRBV6-5 to TRBJ2-2; no firm D call. The CDR3 is 11 amino acids. From germline, CDR1 is MNHEY and CDR2 SVGAGI. V was pared by 7 bases and J by 8 bases, with 8 bases between. The CDR3 loop reads CASNRNGELFF. The DNA of the CDR3 is TGTGCCAGCAACAGAAATGGGGAGCTGTTTTTT.

The chain is built from TRBV6-1 and TRBJ1-4, with 7 bases lining up with TRBD1. V gave up 5 bases and J gave up 5 bases; unmatched junction bases: 8. The CDR3 is 15 amino acids. Germline V CDR1 and CDR2: MNHNS, SASEGT. The CDR3 protein is CASSLEGTVNEKLFF. The CDR3 nucleotides are TGTGCCAGCAGTCTTGAGGGGACAGTAAATGAAAAACTGTTTTTT.

The gene calls are TRBV7-9 and TRBJ2-3, with 11 bases that match TRBD2. CDR1 is SEHNR, CDR2 FQNEAQ, per germline (reference sequence). The trim removed 1 base at V and 3 bases at J, leaving 12 bases unmatched. The length of the CDR3 is 19 residues. CDR3 amino acids: CASSLVGLAGGTLTDTQYF. The CDR3 DNA reads TGTGCCAGCAGCTTAGTAGGCCTAGCGGGAGGTACTTTAACAGATACGCAGTATTTT.

This chain connects TRBV5-1 to TRBJ2-7; tentatively, D is TRBD2 (6 bases). The CDR3 length is 12 residues. V was pared by 7 bases and J by 3 bases, with 11 bases between. CDR1 and CDR2 (germline): SGHRS, YFSETQ. This CDR3 is CASRDSSYEQYF. The CDR3 DNA sequence: TGCGCCAGCCGGGACTCGAGCTACGAGCAGTACTTC.

The CDR3 DNA follows: TGTGCCAGCAATGGTGCTGGGGCCAACGTCCTGACTTTC. Translation gives CASNGAGANVLTF. This chain links TRBV2 with TRBJ2-6; D unclear. This CDR3 contains 13 residues. The V end was cut by 7 bases, the J end by 2 bases, with 6 bases between. The germline gives CDR1 SNHLY, CDR2 FYNNEI.